Shown below are 12 T cell receptor beta chains from a single sample sequenced in a study of early T cells in non-severe SARS-CoV-2 infection. TCRdb used MiXCR to reprocess the 5' RACE reads, holding one entry per CDR3 protein. The table lists about 83,000 distinct CDR3 sequences, over 9.5% of them singletons. Specimen: whole blood, collected at baseline. The source is an adult who was a healthcare worker with PCR-confirmed SARS-CoV-2 infection or an uninfected control (not recorded which).

This rearrangement joins TRBV7-2 to TRBJ2-1; 12 bases are shared with TRBD2. The ends lost 0 bases at V and 8 bases at J; junction bases unmatched: 2. CDR1 SGHTA and CDR2 FQGNSA come from the germline V gene. The CDR3 consists of 15 residues. The CDR3 is CASSLAGLAGYEQFF. CDR3 in DNA: TGTGCCAGCAGCTTAGCGGGACTAGCGGGCTATGAGCAGTTCTTC.

This clonotype has only a few counts. V gene TRBV11-2 combines with J gene TRBJ1-1; no definite D call. The V gene lost 5 bases and the J gene lost 7 bases, with 8 bases spanning the gap. This CDR3 region has 11 residues. From germline, CDR1 is SGHAT and CDR2 FQNNGV. This chain's CDR3 is CASSPLFEAFF. The DNA for the CDR3 is TGTGCCAGCAGCCCCCTCTTTGAAGCTTTCTTT.

The V call is TRBV28, the J call TRBJ1-6, with a tentative D call TRBD1 (5 bases). The CDR3 has 16 amino acids. CDR1 and CDR2 (germline): MDHEN, SYDVKM. Deletions cut 2 bases from V and 6 bases from J, with 14 bases between. The CDR3 is CASSLQGVGLNSPLHF. In DNA, the CDR3 is TGTGCCAGCAGTTTACAGGGAGTCGGGCTTAATTCACCCCTCCACTTT.

The CDR3: CASSQEGTGSPGANVLTF. The CDR3 coding sequence is TGTGCCAGCAGCCAAGAGGGAACGGGATCCCCTGGGGCCAACGTCCTGACTTTC. This rearrangement joins TRBV4-2 to TRBJ2-6, with D possibly matching TRBD2 (5 bases). The CDR3 loop spans 18 amino acids. Trimming stripped 0 bases from V and 2 bases from J, with 14 bases between. From germline, CDR1 is LGHNA and CDR2 YNFKEQ.

This chain links TRBV18 with TRBJ2-3, with a possible D match to TRBD2 (6 bases). In germline, CDR1 is KGHSH, CDR2 LQKENI. The CDR3 length is 15 residues. Trimming took off 5 bases at V and 4 bases at J, with 16 bases between the two ends. The CDR3 spells CASSRSAGRADTQYF. The CDR3 DNA reads as TGTGCCAGCTCAAGGTCGGCGGGAAGAGCAGATACGCAGTATTTT.

In its sample, this clonotype was seen a few times. CDR3 coding DNA: TGTGCCAGCAGTCCCAGAGGAGGAGGGACTGCCCATCAGCCCCAGCATTTT. As protein: CASSPRGGGTAHQPQHF. V gene TRBV27 combines with J gene TRBJ1-5, with a weak D call TRBD1 (5 bases). Germline loops: CDR1 MNHEY, CDR2 SMNVEV (reference sequence). V was clipped by 5 bases and J by 5 bases, with 22 bases between them. The CDR3 is made up of 17 amino acids.

The chain is built from TRBV15 and TRBJ2-3, with D tentatively TRBD1 or TRBD2 (6 bases each). The CDR3 consists of 15 residues. V lost 0 bases and J 1 base, leaving 8 bases between the germline ends. Germline lookup yields CDR1 LNHNV and CDR2 YYDKDF (reference sequence). The CDR3 loop reads CATSREEGGTDTQYF. The CDR3 bases are TGTGCCACCAGCAGAGAGGAGGGGGGCACAGATACGCAGTATTTT.

This clonotype was observed a few times. This chain links TRBV5-1 with TRBJ2-7; 9 bases agree with TRBD2. Germline CDR1 SGHRS, CDR2 YFSETQ. V was clipped by 3 bases and J by 3 bases; unmatched bases: 7. The CDR3 runs 15 residues. Here the CDR3 reads CASSSRAGGIYEQYF. DNA for the CDR3: TGCGCCAGCAGCTCTAGAGCGGGAGGAATCTACGAGCAGTACTTC.

In its sample, this clonotype was seen a few times. The chain couples TRBV9 to TRBJ1-4; 7 bases fit TRBD1. CDR3 length: 14 residues. Trimming took 3 bases from V and 7 from J; bases not matched to a gene: 6. Per germline, CDR1 SGDLS and CDR2 YYNGEE. As DNA, the CDR3 is TGTGCCAGCAGCGCCCAGGGGGTGGGTGAAAAACTGTTTTTT. Translated, it gives CASSAQGVGEKLFF.

In nucleotides, the CDR3 is TGTGCCAGTAGTACAGTGGGGACAGCCATCTCCTACGAGCAGTACTTC. This codes for CASSTVGTAISYEQYF. This sequence joins TRBV19 and TRBJ2-7, with 7 bases identical to TRBD1. This CDR3 spans 16 amino acids. In germline, CDR1 is LNHDA, CDR2 SQIVND (reference sequence). J gave up 0 bases and V 4 bases, and 9 bases lay outside the gene matches.

This clonotype has ten or more counts. The rearrangement joins TRBV12-3 or TRBV12-4 to TRBJ2-2, with 13 bases matching TRBD2. The V gene end was trimmed by 6 bases and the J gene end by 6 bases; junction bases not matched to a gene: 4. CDR3 size: 15 residues. CDR3 protein: CASRQGLAGPGELFF. The CDR3 DNA reads TGTGCCAGCAGGCAGGGACTAGCGGGGCCCGGGGAGCTGTTTTTT.

This clonotype was seen only a few times. The chain uses TRBV6-1 and TRBJ1-1, with TRBD1 matching 9 bases. Germline V lookup: CDR1 MNHNS, CDR2 SASEGT. The CDR3 totals 14 residues. V dropped 7 bases and J dropped 4; count of bases not matched to a gene: 7. The DNA of the CDR3 is TGTGCCAGCAACGAACAGGGGGCTGGCACTGAAGCTTTCTTT. Translating gives CASNEQGAGTEAFF.